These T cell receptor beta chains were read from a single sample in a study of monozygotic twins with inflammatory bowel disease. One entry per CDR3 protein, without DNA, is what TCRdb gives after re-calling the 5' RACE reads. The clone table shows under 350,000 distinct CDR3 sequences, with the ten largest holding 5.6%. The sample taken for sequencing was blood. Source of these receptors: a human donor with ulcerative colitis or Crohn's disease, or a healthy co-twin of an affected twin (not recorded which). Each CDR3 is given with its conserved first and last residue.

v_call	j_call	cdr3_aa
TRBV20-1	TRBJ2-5	CSAIGTRDEQETQYF
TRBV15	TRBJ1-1	CATSSGSTEAFF
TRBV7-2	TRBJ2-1	CASSTDSGRLNEQFF
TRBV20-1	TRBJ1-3	CSARAGGRSGNTIYF
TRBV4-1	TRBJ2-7	CASSQAHSGGYEQYF
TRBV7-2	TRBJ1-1	CASRSPLMNTEAFF
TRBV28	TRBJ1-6	CASRPQGSPLHF
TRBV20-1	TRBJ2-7	CSAIGLAGYEQYF
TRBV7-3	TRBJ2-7	CASSLMGTDGAEQYF
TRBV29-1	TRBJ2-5	CSVEVGGLETQYF
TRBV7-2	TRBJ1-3	CASSGRTGSGNTIYF
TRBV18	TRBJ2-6	CASSPLDSGAVSGANVLTF
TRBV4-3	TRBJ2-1	CASSQDHLGQGYYEQFF
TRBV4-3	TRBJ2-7	CASSQDIGASIYF
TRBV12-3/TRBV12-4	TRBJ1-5	CASSLGDIISNQPQHF
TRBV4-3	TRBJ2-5	CASSPHSSTSGTLETQYF
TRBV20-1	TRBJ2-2	CSASRRGAMNTGELFF
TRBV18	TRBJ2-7	CASSPAAVGSYEQYF
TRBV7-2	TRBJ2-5	CASSALAGGQTQYF
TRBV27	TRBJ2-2	CASSPSGTYTGELFF
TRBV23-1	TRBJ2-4	CASSQSSGRNIQYF
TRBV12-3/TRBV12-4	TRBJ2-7	CASSLTRDSSYEQYF
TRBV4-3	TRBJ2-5	CASSQDGYREETQYF
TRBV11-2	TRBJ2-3	CASSFEVSGAQYF
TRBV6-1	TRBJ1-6	CASSHQGDNSPLHF
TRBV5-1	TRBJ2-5	CASSWARSQETRYF
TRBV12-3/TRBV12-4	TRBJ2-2	CASNTGQGGTGELFF
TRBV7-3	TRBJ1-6	CASSTGNSPLHF
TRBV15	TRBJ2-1	CATSRGGGFSYNEQFF
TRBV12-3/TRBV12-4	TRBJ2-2	CASRPKDRAGELFF
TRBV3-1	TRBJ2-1	CASSQDAGGVRNEQFF
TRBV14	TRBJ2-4	CASSQDGTGKNIQYF
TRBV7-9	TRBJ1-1	CASSLGVGRGEAFF
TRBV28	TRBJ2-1	CASSPRSGFYNEQFF
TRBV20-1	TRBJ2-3	CSARSPGGSTSDTQYF
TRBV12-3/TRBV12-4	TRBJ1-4	CASSFSGDSNEKLFF
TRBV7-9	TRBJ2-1	CASSLDRGYYNEQFF
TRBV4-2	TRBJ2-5	CASSLRQFEETQYF
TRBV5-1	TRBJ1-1	CASSSTGWNTEAFF
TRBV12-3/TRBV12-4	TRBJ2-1	CDSSFYAEQFF
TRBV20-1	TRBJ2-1	CSAQAGGLNEQFF
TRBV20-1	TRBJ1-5	CSASNRGGVSNQPQHF
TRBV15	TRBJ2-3	CATSPDGGARDTQYF
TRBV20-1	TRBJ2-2	CSAKREGNTGELFF
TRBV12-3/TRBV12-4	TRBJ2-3	CASTLAGGRTDTQYF
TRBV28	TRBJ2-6	CASSRLSGANVLTF